In its sample, the clone carrying this T cell receptor (beta chain) ranks as medium-sized. This sample was taken from a study of immune characterization of retroperitoneal liposarcoma. Germline V gene data show CDR1 as SGHAT and CDR2 as FQDESV (reference sequence). The CDR3 covers 14 residues. TCRdb recomputed calls from the PCR reads with MiXCR, one row per CDR3 protein. The sample lists 4,500 or so distinct CDR3 sequences, about 33% occurring once. The TCR sequence derives from a male donor with retroperitoneal liposarcoma. Sequenced input: tumor tissue. V usage is TRBV11-1 and J usage is TRBJ2-1, with TRBD1 matching over 8 bases. Gene TRBJ2-7 matches the end of the DNA better, so the J call may be wrong. The CDR3 sequence: CASSSRAGGDEQYF. CDR3 nucleotides: TGTGCCAGCAGCTCCAGGGCAGGGGGCGACGAGCAGTACTTC.